The 29 T cell receptor beta chains reported below all come from one sample, sequenced in a study of spatial heterogeneity in lung cancer. Broader study findings: It was found that expanded intratumoral alpha and beta TCR counts tracked tumor mutation counts.

Described time point: sample taken at primary tumor resection. Their antigens remain unidentified. TCRdb re-called the 5' RACE reads with MiXCR, one entry per CDR3 protein. Of some 23,000 distinct CDR3 sequences in the sample, approximately 9.5% were seen once. Here the sequenced sample was lung tumor tissue, taken at surgery. Source of these receptors: a male donor with early-stage non-small cell lung cancer.

This clonotype has at least ten counts. This chain uses TRBV6-5 with TRBJ1-5, with D possibly being TRBD1 (5 bases). CDR3 size: 13 residues. CDR1 and CDR2 from the germline V gene are MNHEY and SVGAGI. V lost 6 bases and J 6 bases, leaving 12 bases between the germline ends. The DNA of the CDR3 is TGTGCCAGCAGGACGGGACCCCTTCAGCCCCAGCATTTT. Amino acids: CASRTGPLQPQHF.

This clonotype has a single count. This chain links TRBV28 with TRBJ1-5; 9 nucleotides line up with TRBD1. J gave up 2 bases and V 4 bases, and 3 bases lay outside the gene matches. Germline V gives CDR1 MDHEN, CDR2 SYDVKM. The CDR3 runs 15 residues. CDR3 in DNA: TGTGCCAGCAGTTCCCGGACAGGGGGCAATCAGCCCCAGCATTTT. Its translation is CASSSRTGGNQPQHF.

The table lists this clonotype with many counts. The chain recombines TRBV7-2 with TRBJ2-7, with TRBD2 matching over 8 bases. Germline V gene data show CDR1 as SGHTA and CDR2 as FQGNSA. V shed 5 bases, J shed 12 bases, and the junction held 12 bases outside the gene matches. The CDR3 runs to 13 residues. CDR3: CASSPGLEARRYF. The CDR3 bases are TGTGCCAGCAGCCCGGGACTAGAAGCCCGGCGGTACTTC.

CDR3 DNA sequence: TGTGCCAGCAGCCGAGGCTACGAGCAGTACTTC. Amino acids: CASSRGYEQYF. The V and J genes are TRBV12-3 or TRBV12-4 and TRBJ2-7; D not resolved. The CDR3 runs to 11 residues. The V gene lost 6 bases and the J gene lost 3 bases, with 6 bases spanning the gap.

Sample share makes this clonotype medium-sized. The chain couples TRBV18 to TRBJ1-1; 7 bases are shared with TRBD1. Germline V gene data show CDR1 as KGHSH and CDR2 as LQKENI. The J segment lost 5 bases and the V segment lost 4 bases, leaving 4 bases of the junction unmatched. The CDR3 contains 13 residues. CDR3 protein: CASSRQGETEAFF. The CDR3 DNA is TGTGCCAGCTCACGACAGGGAGAAACTGAAGCTTTCTTT.

Regarding this clonotype: The CDR3 end shows no conserved phenylalanine or tryptophan, and so a read error is likely. Because the CDR3's place on the DNA is in doubt, the DNA is left out and the CDR3 is given as listed by TCRdb. This chain links TRBV6-6 with TRBJ1-1; the DNA was not compared with TRBD1, the D call given in the table. Germline CDR1 is MNHNY and CDR2 is SVGAGI (reference sequence). The CDR3 length equals 11 residues, ends included. CDR3 loop: CASSTTGVHSL.

At least ten counts were recorded for this clonotype. Here the CDR3 reads CSARVVPWADTQYF. The DNA of the CDR3 is TGCAGTGCTAGAGTTGTCCCCTGGGCAGATACGCAGTATTTT. V usage is TRBV20-1 and J usage is TRBJ2-3; D is ambiguous. Germline CDR1 DFQATT, CDR2 SNEGSKA (reference sequence). Trimming pared 1 base from V and 4 bases from J, leaving 12 bases between. This CDR3 comprises 14 residues.

This clonotype is judged medium-sized (0.01 to 0.1%). J is TRBJ1-5 and V is TRBV15, with D possibly being TRBD1 (5 bases). CDR1 LNHNV and CDR2 YYDKDF come from the germline V gene (reference sequence). CDR3 length equals 14 residues. Trimming removed 4 bases at V and 3 bases at J, with 10 bases between. CDR3: CATSTGHTNQPQHF. CDR3 sequence (DNA): TGTGCCACCAGCACCGGACATACCAATCAGCCCCAGCATTTT.

This clonotype was observed a few times. The CDR3 spells CASSYGEGNQETQYF. The CDR3 DNA sequence: TGTGCCAGCAGTTACGGCGAAGGGAACCAAGAGACCCAGTACTTC. V gene TRBV6-6 combines with J gene TRBJ2-5; D gene unclear. V was cut by 2 bases and J by 0 bases, with 10 bases left in between. Germline V gene data show CDR1 as MNHNY and CDR2 as SVGAGI (reference sequence). This CDR3 region has 15 residues.

By share, this clonotype ranks as medium-sized. This chain connects TRBV28 to TRBJ1-6; maybe TRBD1 (5 bases). Trimming left V 5 bases short and J 15 bases short, with 14 bases between. CDR1 is MDHEN and CDR2 is SYDVKM in the germline V gene. CDR3 length equals 12 residues. CDR3 nucleotides: TGTGCCAGCAGTCCCCCCCGGGGCGGCCTCCACTTT. Its translation is CASSPPRGGLHF. Complete variable domain (other parts from reference TRBV28 and TRBJ1-6): DVKVTQSSRYLVKRTGEKVFLECVQDMDHENMFWYRQDPGLGLRLIYFSYDVKMKEKGDIPEGYSVSREKKERFSLILESASTNQTSMYLCASSPPRGGLHFGNGTRLTVT.

This clonotype was counted at least ten times. This chain joins TRBV12-3 or TRBV12-4 and TRBJ2-5; the D gene is possibly TRBD1 (6 bases). V lost 4 bases and J 2 bases, leaving 23 bases between the germline ends. The CDR3 spans 18 residues. This chain's CDR3 is CASSSYLLGQSIQETQYF. For the CDR3, the DNA is TGTGCCAGCAGTTCATACCTTCTCGGACAGAGTATACAAGAGACCCAGTACTTC.

The table lists this clonotype with many counts. This chain uses TRBV7-8 with TRBJ1-1; D gene uncertain. The CDR3 covers 11 residues. The V end was cut by 3 bases, the J end by 1 base, with 0 bases between. Per germline, CDR1 SGHVS and CDR2 FQNEAQ. CDR3 loop: CASSLNTEAFF. The CDR3 DNA reads TGTGCCAGCAGCTTGAACACTGAAGCTTTCTTT.

Ten or more counts support this clonotype. The V gene is TRBV19, the J gene TRBJ1-1; no firm D call. This CDR3 region has 16 residues. The V end was cut by 3 bases, the J end by 0 bases, with 14 bases between. The germline V gene has CDR1 LNHDA and CDR2 SQIVND (reference sequence). CDR3: CASSIARTAMNTEAFF. The CDR3 DNA sequence: TGTGCCAGTAGTATCGCCAGGACGGCAATGAACACTGAAGCTTTCTTT. Based on the CDR3 plus reference TRBV19 and TRBJ1-1, the full variable domain is DGGITQSPKYLFRKEGQNVTLSCEQNLNHDAMYWYRQDPGQGLRLIYYSQIVNDFQKGDIAEGYSVSREKKESFPLTVTSAQKNPTAFYLCASSIARTAMNTEAFFGQGTRLTVV.

This clonotype turned up a few times. The chain uses TRBV27 and TRBJ2-1; 7 nucleotides line up with TRBD1. The V segment lost 6 bases and the J segment 0 bases; nucleotides outside the gene matches: 8. There are 16 residues in the CDR3. Germline V gene data show CDR1 as MNHEY and CDR2 as SMNVEV (reference sequence). The CDR3 reads CASRKQGSSSYNEQFF. CDR3 in DNA: TGTGCCAGCAGAAAACAGGGGAGTAGCTCCTACAATGAGCAGTTCTTC.

This clonotype was recorded at least ten times. The rearrangement uses TRBV29-1 and TRBJ2-1, with D hard to call. The CDR3 totals 12 residues. In germline, CDR1 is SQVTM, CDR2 ANQGSEA. V was shortened by 4 bases and J by 6 bases, with 10 bases between the two germline ends. CDR3 nucleotides: TGCAGCGTTGTACCCAGAACCAATGAGCAGTTCTTC. It codes for CSVVPRTNEQFF.

The rearrangement joins TRBV29-1 to TRBJ2-3; D might be TRBD2 (5 bases). CDR1 is SQVTM and CDR2 is ANQGSEA in the germline V gene. The length of the CDR3 is 12 residues. The ends were cut back, 4 bases at V and 5 bases at J, with 10 bases in the middle. The CDR3 DNA reads TGCAGCGTTGGAAGAGGGTTAGATACGCAGTATTTT. It translates to CSVGRGLDTQYF.

Ten or more counts support this clonotype. This chain joins TRBV6-5 and TRBJ1-2; possibly TRBD1 for D (5 bases). Trimming removed 1 base at V and 0 bases at J, with 12 bases between. The CDR3 runs to 16 residues. The germline V gene encodes CDR1 MNHEY and CDR2 SVGAGI. CDR3 in amino acids: CASSYFGGLTNYGYTF. The DNA of the CDR3 is TGTGCCAGCAGTTACTTTGGGGGACTTACTAACTATGGCTACACCTTC.

CDR3 coding DNA: TGTGCCAGCAGCCCATCCGGGACAGGACCCGAAAAACTGTTTTTT. Translation gives CASSPSGTGPEKLFF. V gene TRBV14 combines with J gene TRBJ1-4; TRBD1 matches 8 bases. In germline, CDR1 is SGHDN, CDR2 FVKESK. The CDR3 has 15 residues. Trimming took 4 bases from V and 8 from J; bases not matched to a gene: 9.

The genes are TRBV19 and TRBJ1-2; D ambiguous. Germline-derived CDR1 and CDR2 are LNHDA and SQIVND (reference sequence). The V and J ends lost 5 bases and 4 bases respectively, with 8 bases between them. The length of the CDR3 is 12 residues. This CDR3 reads CASSSRVYGYTF. Written as DNA, the CDR3 is TGTGCCAGTAGTTCTAGGGTCTATGGCTACACCTTC.

By share of the sample, this clonotype is medium-sized. The chain employs TRBV6-2 or TRBV6-3 and TRBJ2-3; D remains unclear. CDR3 length equals 14 residues. Germline assignment: CDR1 MNHEY and CDR2 SVGEGT. The V gene lost 8 bases and the J gene lost 0 bases, with 12 bases spanning the gap. The CDR3 bases are TGTGCCAGCCTCCCGGGCCATAGCACAGATACGCAGTATTTT. It is translated as CASLPGHSTDTQYF.

The chain recombines TRBV18 with TRBJ1-2; perhaps TRBD1 as D (6 bases). V lost 2 bases, J lost 8 bases, and 12 bases lay in between. The CDR3 loop spans 13 amino acids. The germline CDR1 and CDR2 sequences are KGHSH and LQKENI. As DNA, the CDR3 is TGTGCCAGCTCACCATCAGGGGTCGACGGCTACACCTTC. As protein: CASSPSGVDGYTF.

This clonotype was counted only a few times. The rearrangement joins TRBV29-1 to TRBJ2-5, with D unresolved. The germline V gene has CDR1 SQVTM and CDR2 ANQGSEA. This CDR3 has 12 residues. Trimming pared 4 bases from V and 3 bases from J, leaving 9 bases between. The CDR3 DNA is TGCAGCGTTGCTGGTGGAGAAGAGACCCAGTACTTC. Translating it yields CSVAGGEETQYF. Combining the CDR3 with reference TRBV29-1 and TRBJ2-5 gives the whole variable domain SAVISQKPSRDICQRGTSLTIQCQVDSQVTMMFWYRQQPGQSLTLIATANQGSEATYESGFVIDKFPISRPNLTFSTLTVSNMSPEDSSIYLCSVAGGEETQYFGPGTRLLVL.

The gene calls are TRBV24-1 and TRBJ1-5; no clear D gene. The length of the CDR3 is 14 residues. V dropped 3 bases and J dropped 5 bases, with 10 bases sitting between them. Germline CDR1 KGHDR, CDR2 SFDVKD. The CDR3 protein is CATSDRYRDQPQHF. CDR3 nucleotides: TGTGCCACCAGTGATCGATACAGAGATCAGCCCCAGCATTTT.

This clonotype was observed a handful of times. The chain carries TRBV21-1 and TRBJ2-1; TRBD2, the table's D call, was not compared with the DNA. TRBV21-1 is reported as a pseudogene. This CDR3 has 17 amino acids. Here the CDR3 reads CASSNPRVWESYNEQFF. CDR3 DNA sequence: TGTGCCAGCAGCAATCCGCGAGTTTGGGAGTCCTACAATGAGCAGTTCTTC.

This chain joins TRBV15 and TRBJ2-1; D might be TRBD2 (7 bases). V gave up 0 bases and J gave up 7 bases, with 16 bases separating them. The CDR3 length is 16 residues. CDR1 is LNHNV and CDR2 is YYDKDF in the germline V gene (reference sequence). As DNA, the CDR3 is TGTGCCACCAGCAGAGATCTCGGGGGGCTAAGAAATGAGCAGTTCTTC. It encodes CATSRDLGGLRNEQFF.

On this clonotype: One junction end disagrees with the germline gene, perhaps due to a read error. This sequence joins TRBV6-2 or TRBV6-3 and TRBJ2-1; D unclear. Germline CDR1 is MNHEY and CDR2 is SVGEGT. The CDR3 has 16 amino acids. CDR3: CASSYGGRPTYTEQFF. The CDR3 nucleotides read TGTGCCAGCAGTTACGGCGGACGGCCGACCTACACTGAGCAGTTCTTC.

The CDR3 sequence: CASRLSMAAFSNEQFF. The CDR3, as DNA: TGTGCCAGCCGCCTTTCGATGGCAGCCTTCAGCAATGAGCAGTTCTTC. The V gene is TRBV6-2 or TRBV6-3, the J gene TRBJ2-1; D remains unclear. The germline V gene has CDR1 MNHEY and CDR2 SVGEGT. The CDR3 runs to 16 residues. V was trimmed by 8 bases and J by 6 bases, leaving 23 bases between them.

This chain joins TRBV7-8 and TRBJ1-1; no clear D. This CDR3 region has 12 residues. Trimming pared 3 bases from V and 5 bases from J, leaving 7 bases between. CDR1 SGHVS and CDR2 FQNEAQ come from the germline V gene. CDR3 sequence reads: CASSFRLTEAFF. CDR3 in DNA: TGTGCCAGCAGCTTTCGTCTGACTGAAGCTTTCTTT. The whole variable domain, remainder taken from reference TRBV7-8 and TRBJ1-1, is GAGVSQSPRYKVAKRGQDVALRCDPISGHVSLFWYQQALGQGPEFLTYFQNEAQLDKSGLPSDRFFAERPEGSVSTLKIQRTQQEDSAVYLCASSFRLTEAFFGQGTRLTVV.

The V and J genes are TRBV7-2 and TRBJ2-2; possible D gene TRBD1, 5 bases. V shed 5 bases and J shed 7 bases, with 14 bases lying between them. Germline values: CDR1 SGHTA, CDR2 FQGNSA. The CDR3 is made up of 14 amino acids. The CDR3 region has the DNA TGTGCCAGCAGCCCTAGACAGTTCCTCGGGGAGCTGTTTTTT. Its protein is CASSPRQFLGELFF.